The present T cell receptor (beta chain) was sequenced within a study of cytomegalovirus exposure and HLA in healthy donors. Study summary: The 110 or so validation repertoires, a later analysis reported, used the same platform as the approximately 700 first-cohort repertoires.

As for this clone: Its antigen is as yet unknown.

CDR3 length: 14 residues. Germline values: CDR1 SGHRS, CDR2 YFSETQ. V lost 0 bases and J lost 5, with 11 bases in between. TCRdb's copy holds only in-frame clones and misses some; the assay was immunoSEQ multiplex PCR. Found here are about 82,000 clones, roughly 94% of them singletons; the top ten hold around 0.69%. Study-wide findings and caveats: Cytomegalovirus status was reportedly diagnosed by the classifier with high specificity and sensitivity. Many donors shared some public TCRs, even though most TCR sequences were rare. Cytomegalovirus-associated TCR beta chains were listed, numbering some 180.

Material for sequencing was PBMCs. The clonotype originates from a woman between 18 and 29 years old in good health and CMV-seronegative. This chain joins TRBV5-1 and TRBJ2-5; no clear D. The DNA for the CDR3 is TGCGCCAGCAGCTTGGCAGTCAATATGGAGACCCAGTACTTC. Translating it yields CASSLAVNMETQYF.